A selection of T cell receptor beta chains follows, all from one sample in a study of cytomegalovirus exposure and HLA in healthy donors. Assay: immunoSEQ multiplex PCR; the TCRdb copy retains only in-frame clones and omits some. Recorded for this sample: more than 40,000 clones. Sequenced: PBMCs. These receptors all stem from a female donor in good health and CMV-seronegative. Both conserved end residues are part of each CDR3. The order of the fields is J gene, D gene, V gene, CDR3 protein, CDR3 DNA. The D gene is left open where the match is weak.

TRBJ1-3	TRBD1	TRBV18	CASSEDRAGNTIYF	TGTGCCAGCTCAGAAGACAGGGCTGGAAACACCATATATTTT
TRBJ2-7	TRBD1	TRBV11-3	CASSFKGTGGSEQYF	TGTGCCAGCAGCTTTAAAGGGACAGGGGGCTCCGAGCAGTACTTC
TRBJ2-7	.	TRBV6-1	CASSELTGSAYEQYF	TGTGCCAGCAGTGAACTAACAGGGAGCGCCTACGAGCAGTACTTC
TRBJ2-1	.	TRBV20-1	CSASSVNEQFF	TGCAGTGCTAGCTCGGTCAATGAGCAGTTCTTC
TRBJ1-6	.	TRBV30	CAWSPQGNSPLHF	TGTGCCTGGAGTCCGCAGGGGAATTCACCCCTCCACTTT
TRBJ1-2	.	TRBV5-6	CASNTDGESYYGYTF	TGTGCCAGCAACACGGACGGGGAATCGTACTATGGCTACACCTTC
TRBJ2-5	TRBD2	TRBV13	CASSSFPGLAVQETQYF	TGTGCCAGCAGCTCCTTTCCGGGACTAGCGGTCCAAGAGACCCAGTACTTC
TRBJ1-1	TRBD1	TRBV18	CASSPAGGSNTEAFF	TGTGCCAGCTCGCCTGCAGGGGGCAGTAACACTGAAGCTTTCTTT
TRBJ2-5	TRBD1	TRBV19	CASSTGTGGGQTQYF	TGTGCCAGTAGTACGGGGACAGGAGGAGGACAGACCCAGTACTTC
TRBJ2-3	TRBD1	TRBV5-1	CASSLRQGADTQYF	TGCGCCAGCAGCTTGAGACAGGGGGCAGATACGCAGTATTTT
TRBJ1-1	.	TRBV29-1	CSVDSSGVATEAFF	TGCAGCGTAGACTCCTCAGGGGTGGCGACTGAAGCTTTCTTT
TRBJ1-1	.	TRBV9	CASSVERATEAFF	TGTGCCAGCAGCGTAGAGAGGGCTACTGAAGCTTTCTTT
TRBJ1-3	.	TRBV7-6	CASSPTASSGNTIYF	TGTGCCAGCAGCCCGACAGCGAGCTCTGGAAACACCATATATTTT
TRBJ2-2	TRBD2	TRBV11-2	CASRQGLADTGELFF	TGTGCCAGCAGACAGGGACTAGCGGACACCGGGGAGCTGTTTTTT
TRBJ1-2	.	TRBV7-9	CASSHPGAGANYGYTF	TGTGCCAGCAGCCACCCCGGGGCGGGGGCTAACTATGGCTACACCTTC
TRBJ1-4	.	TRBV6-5	CASSPQHNEKLFF	TGTGCCAGCAGCCCTCAACATAATGAAAAACTGTTTTTT
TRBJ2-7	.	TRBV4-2	CASSQDPMTSYEQYF	TGTGCCAGCAGCCAAGATCCGATGACTAGCTACGAGCAGTACTTC
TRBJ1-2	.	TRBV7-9	CASSFLTGNGYTF	TGTGCCAGCAGCTTTCTAACAGGGAATGGCTACACCTTC
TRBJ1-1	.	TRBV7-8	CASSREPRIMNTEAFF	TGTGCCAGCAGCCGAGAACCCCGAATTATGAACACTGAAGCTTTCTTT
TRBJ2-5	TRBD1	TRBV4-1	CASSQSPGTGAETQYF	TGCGCCAGCAGCCAATCTCCCGGGACAGGGGCTGAGACCCAGTACTTC
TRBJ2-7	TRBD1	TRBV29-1	CSVVTGGYYEQYF	TGCAGCGTCGTGACAGGGGGTTACTACGAGCAGTACTTC
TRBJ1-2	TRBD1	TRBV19	CASNLQPGTGNGYTF	TGTGCCAGTAACCTACAGCCCGGGACAGGGAATGGCTACACCTTC